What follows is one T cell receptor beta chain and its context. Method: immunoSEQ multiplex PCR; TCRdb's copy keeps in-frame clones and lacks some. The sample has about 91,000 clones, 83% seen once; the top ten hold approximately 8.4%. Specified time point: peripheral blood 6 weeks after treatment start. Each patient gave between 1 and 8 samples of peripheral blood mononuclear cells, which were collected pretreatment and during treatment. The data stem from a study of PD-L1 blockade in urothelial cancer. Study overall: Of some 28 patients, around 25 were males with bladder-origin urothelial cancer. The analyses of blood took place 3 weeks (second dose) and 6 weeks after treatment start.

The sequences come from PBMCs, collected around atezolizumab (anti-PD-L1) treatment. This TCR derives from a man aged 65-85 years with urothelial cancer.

CDR3 DNA: TGTGCCAGCAGTTTGACTAGCGGCCGAGGATTGGAGACCCAGTACTTC. This encodes CASSLTSGRGLETQYF. J is TRBJ2-5 and V is TRBV6-5; TRBD2 matches 9 bases. CDR1 and CDR2 (germline): MNHEY, SVGAGI. The V gene end was trimmed by 4 bases and the J gene end by 5 bases; junction bases not matched to a gene: 11. This CDR3 is built from 16 residues.